A single sample is the source of the 15 T cell receptor beta chains below, sequenced in a study of chemoradiotherapy in HPV16-positive cancers. Libraries were prepared by immunoSEQ multiplex PCR; TCRdb keeps only in-frame clonotypes and omits some of them. Among about 32,000 clones listed, 70% to 90% were seen once. Material: blood, obtained from a patient who underwent chemoradiotherapy. The receptors shown here come from a human donor with HPV-associated anogenital cancer.

This clone was detected only once. The J gene is TRBJ2-1, the V gene TRBV4-2, with 11 bases matching TRBD2. The CDR3 consists of 22 residues. Losses at the gene ends were 0 bases for V and 3 bases for J; bases not matched to a gene: 19. From germline, CDR1 is LGHNA and CDR2 YNFKEQ. CDR3 sequence (DNA): TGTGCCAGCAGCCAAGATAGCTCTATAGCGGGGGGGCCCTTACAACTCTACAATGAGCAGTTCTTC. It encodes CASSQDSSIAGGPLQLYNEQFF.

V is TRBV6-1 and J is TRBJ2-5, with D possibly matching TRBD2 (5 bases). The J call may be in error: the DNA end matches TRBJ2-7 better. This CDR3 has 14 amino acids. Germline CDR1 reads MNHNS; CDR2 reads SASEGT. The CDR3 bases are TGTGCCAGCAGCGTTGGACGGGGCTCCTACGAGCAGTACTTC. Translated, it gives CASSVGRGSYEQYF.

V usage is TRBV6-5 and J usage is TRBJ2-2; D call uncertain. V was trimmed by 6 bases and J by 5 bases, leaving 10 bases between them. The germline gives CDR1 MNHEY, CDR2 SVGAGI. This CDR3 comprises 13 residues. The CDR3 here is CASSPRTTGELFF. DNA for the CDR3: TGTGCCAGCAGCCCCAGGACGACCGGGGAGCTGTTTTTT.

This chain joins TRBV28 and TRBJ1-3, with TRBD1 as a possible D gene (6 bases). CDR1 is MDHEN, CDR2 SYDVKM, per germline. With 7 bases removed from V and 1 base from J, the gap between germline ends came to 14 bases. The CDR3 has 15 amino acids. DNA for the CDR3: TGTGCCAGCACTTCGCCCAGGGGATCTGGAAACACCATATATTTT. Encoded protein: CASTSPRGSGNTIYF.

The chain carries TRBV10-2 and TRBJ2-7; 10 bases agree with TRBD2. Germline CDR1 reads WSHSY; CDR2 reads SAAADI. There are 17 residues in the CDR3. The V gene end was trimmed by 7 bases and the J gene end by 0 bases; junction bases not matched to a gene: 12. CDR3 residues: CASTPAAGGPISYEQYF. CDR3 nucleotides: TGCGCCAGCACCCCGGCAGCGGGGGGGCCCATCTCCTACGAGCAGTACTTC.

Details on this clone: At one of its ends the junction is not consistent with the germline gene, which may arise from a read error. The CDR3 sequence is CASRKPGLANAGELFF. In nucleotides, the CDR3 is TGTGCCAGCAGAAAACCGGGACTAGCGAACGCCGGGGAGCTGTTTTTT. The rearrangement uses TRBV27 and TRBJ2-2; 10 nucleotides align to TRBD2. CDR3 length: 16 residues. CDR1 and CDR2 (germline): MNHEY, SMNVEV (reference sequence).

This clone has only a few counts. This sequence joins TRBV29-1 and TRBJ1-2; D is uncertain. This CDR3 comprises 13 residues. Trimming took 0 bases from V and 8 from J, leaving 13 bases between them. In germline, CDR1 is SQVTM, CDR2 ANQGSEA. The DNA for the CDR3 is TGCAGCGTTGAAGAACAGATCCTTGAGGGCTACACCTTC. It yields the protein CSVEEQILEGYTF.

The chain is built from TRBV19 and TRBJ2-7; D is ambiguous. This CDR3 is 14 amino acids long. The V end was cut by 2 bases, the J end by 2 bases, with 10 bases between. Germline loops: CDR1 LNHDA, CDR2 SQIVND (reference sequence). The CDR3 DNA reads TGTGCCAGTAGTATAATGGGTTCAACCTACGAGCAGTACTTC. Translated, it gives CASSIMGSTYEQYF.

The chain links TRBV2 to TRBJ2-2; D is perhaps TRBD2 (6 bases). Trimming left V 7 bases short and J 7 bases short, with 19 bases between. CDR1 and CDR2 (germline): SNHLY, FYNNEI. The CDR3 is 15 residues long. The CDR3 DNA is TGTGCCAGCACCCGGGCAGGAGGGAGAGTCGGGGAGCTGTTTTTT. The encoded protein is CASTRAGGRVGELFF.

The chain has TRBV5-4 and TRBJ2-5; the match to TRBD2 covers 9 bases. CDR3 length: 14 amino acids. CDR1 and CDR2 from the germline V gene are SGHNT and YYREEE (reference sequence). The V gene end was trimmed by 4 bases and the J gene end by 5 bases; junction bases not matched to a gene: 6. DNA of the CDR3: TGTGCCAGCAGCCCTCCCCTAGCGGGGGAGACCCAGTACTTC. This sequence encodes CASSPPLAGETQYF.

V and J are TRBV27 and TRBJ1-1, with 8 nucleotides matching TRBD1. The V segment lost 3 bases and the J segment 4 bases; nucleotides outside the gene matches: 4. The CDR3 consists of 14 residues. Germline assignment: CDR1 MNHEY and CDR2 SMNVEV (reference sequence). The CDR3 nucleotides are TGTGCCAGCAGTTTGAGGACAGGGATCACTGAAGCTTTCTTT. Its protein product is CASSLRTGITEAFF.

The chain recombines TRBV28 with TRBJ1-4; D not certain. The V end lost 2 bases, the J end lost 0 bases, and 10 bases lay between the germline ends. CDR3 length: 16 residues. Germline lookup yields CDR1 MDHEN and CDR2 SYDVKM. The CDR3 sequence is CASSLKGPATNEKLFF. The CDR3 coding sequence is TGTGCCAGCAGTTTAAAAGGCCCTGCAACTAATGAAAAACTGTTTTTT.

This chain links TRBV25-1 with TRBJ2-2, with 8 bases fitting TRBD1. This CDR3 spans 15 amino acids. V lost 2 bases and J lost 4; bases outside the gene matches: 3. In germline, CDR1 is MGHDK, CDR2 SYGVNS. The CDR3 nucleotides are TGTGCCAGCAGTGAAAGCAGGGGGCCCACCGGGGAGCTGTTTTTT. This sequence encodes CASSESRGPTGELFF.

This clone was observed a single time. This chain uses TRBV6-6 with TRBJ2-4; the D gene is possibly TRBD1 (6 bases). Germline V CDR1 and CDR2: MNHNY, SVGAGI (reference sequence). Trimming stripped 6 bases from V and 0 bases from J, with 12 bases between. The CDR3 totals 15 residues. The CDR3 DNA sequence: TGTGCCAGCAGCCCAGAACAGGGAGCCAAAAACATTCAGTACTTC. It encodes CASSPEQGAKNIQYF.

This clone was found a few times. CDR3 sequence reads: CASSPLGPWNTEAFF. The CDR3 DNA reads TGTGCCAGCAGCCCTCTGGGGCCGTGGAACACTGAAGCTTTCTTT. The chain employs TRBV14 and TRBJ1-1, with TRBD1 as a possible D gene (5 bases). The germline V gene has CDR1 SGHDN and CDR2 FVKESK. The CDR3 runs to 15 residues. Trimming stripped 4 bases from V and 1 base from J, with 13 bases between.